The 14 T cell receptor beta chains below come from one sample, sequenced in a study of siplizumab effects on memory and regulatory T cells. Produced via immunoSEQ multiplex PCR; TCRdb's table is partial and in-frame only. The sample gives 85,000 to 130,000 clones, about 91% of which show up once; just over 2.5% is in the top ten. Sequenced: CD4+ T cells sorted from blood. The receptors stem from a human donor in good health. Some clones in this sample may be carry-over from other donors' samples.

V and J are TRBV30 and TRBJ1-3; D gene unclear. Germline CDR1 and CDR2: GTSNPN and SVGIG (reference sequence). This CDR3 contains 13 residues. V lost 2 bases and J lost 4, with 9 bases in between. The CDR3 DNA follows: TGTGCCTGGAGTAACGGACTGGGAAACACCATATATTTT. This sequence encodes CAWSNGLGNTIYF.

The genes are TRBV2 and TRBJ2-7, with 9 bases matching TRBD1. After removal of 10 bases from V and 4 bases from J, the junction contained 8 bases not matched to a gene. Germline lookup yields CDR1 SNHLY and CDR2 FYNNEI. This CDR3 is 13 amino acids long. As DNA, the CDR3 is TGTGCCAAGTCCCGGGACAGGGTGTACGAGCAGTACTTC. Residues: CAKSRDRVYEQYF.

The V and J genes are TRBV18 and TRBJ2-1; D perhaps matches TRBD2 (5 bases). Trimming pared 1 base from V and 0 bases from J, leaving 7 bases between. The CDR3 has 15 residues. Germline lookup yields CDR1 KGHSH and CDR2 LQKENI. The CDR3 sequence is CASSPLATSYNEQFF. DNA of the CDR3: TGTGCCAGCTCACCACTAGCGACCTCCTACAATGAGCAGTTCTTC.

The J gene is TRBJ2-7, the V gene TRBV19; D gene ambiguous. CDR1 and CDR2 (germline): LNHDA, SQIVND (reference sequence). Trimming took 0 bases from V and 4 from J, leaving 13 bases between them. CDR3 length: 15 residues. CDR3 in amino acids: CASSIDSGRGYEQYF. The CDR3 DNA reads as TGTGCCAGTAGTATAGATTCGGGTCGCGGTTACGAGCAGTACTTC.

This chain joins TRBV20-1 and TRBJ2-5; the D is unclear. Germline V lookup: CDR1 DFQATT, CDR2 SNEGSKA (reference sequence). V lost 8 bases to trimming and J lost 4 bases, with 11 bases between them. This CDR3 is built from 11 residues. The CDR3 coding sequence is TGCAGTACCGGCTGGGGAGAGACCCAGTACTTC. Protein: CSTGWGETQYF.

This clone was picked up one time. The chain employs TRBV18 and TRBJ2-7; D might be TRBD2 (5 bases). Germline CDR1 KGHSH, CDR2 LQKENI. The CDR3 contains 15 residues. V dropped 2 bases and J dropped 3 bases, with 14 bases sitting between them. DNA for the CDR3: TGTGCCAGCTCACCAGGGAGCGAGATGAACTACGAGCAGTACTTC. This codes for CASSPGSEMNYEQYF.

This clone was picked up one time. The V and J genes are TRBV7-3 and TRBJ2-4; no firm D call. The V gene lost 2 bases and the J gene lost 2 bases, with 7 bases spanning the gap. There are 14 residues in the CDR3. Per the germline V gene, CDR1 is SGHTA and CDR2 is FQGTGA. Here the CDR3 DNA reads TGTGCCAGCAGCTTATCCCGGACCAAAAACATTCAGTACTTC. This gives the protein CASSLSRTKNIQYF.

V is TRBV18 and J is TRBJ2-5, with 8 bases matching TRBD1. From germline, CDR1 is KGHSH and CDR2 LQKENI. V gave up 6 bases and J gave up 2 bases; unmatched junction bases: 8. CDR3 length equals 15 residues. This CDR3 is CASSSGQGSQETQYF. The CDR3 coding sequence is TGTGCCAGCTCGTCTGGACAGGGCAGTCAAGAGACCCAGTACTTC.

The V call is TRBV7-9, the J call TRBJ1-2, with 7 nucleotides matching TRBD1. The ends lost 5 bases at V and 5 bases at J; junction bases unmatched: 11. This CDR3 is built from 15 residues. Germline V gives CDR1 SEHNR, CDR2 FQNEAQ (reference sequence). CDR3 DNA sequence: TGTGCCAGCAGCGCCGCAGGGACCAGGGGGTATGGCTACACCTTC. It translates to CASSAAGTRGYGYTF.

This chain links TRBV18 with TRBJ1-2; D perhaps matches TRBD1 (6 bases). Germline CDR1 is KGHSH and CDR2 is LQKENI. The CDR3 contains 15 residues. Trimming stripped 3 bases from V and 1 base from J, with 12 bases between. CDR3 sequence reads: CASSPTDRYNYGYTF. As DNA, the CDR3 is TGTGCCAGCTCACCTACCGACAGGTATAACTATGGCTACACCTTC.

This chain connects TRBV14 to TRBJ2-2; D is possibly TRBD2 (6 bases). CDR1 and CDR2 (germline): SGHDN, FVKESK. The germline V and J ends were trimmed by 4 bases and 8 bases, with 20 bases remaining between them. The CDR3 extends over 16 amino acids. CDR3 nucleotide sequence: TGTGCCAGCAGCCGGAAGCGGGTAACGATTGTAGGGGAGCTGTTTTTT. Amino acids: CASSRKRVTIVGELFF.

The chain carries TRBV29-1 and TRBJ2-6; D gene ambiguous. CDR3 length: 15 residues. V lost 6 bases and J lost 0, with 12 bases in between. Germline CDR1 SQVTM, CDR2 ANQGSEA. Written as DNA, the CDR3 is TGCAGCGTACCGAGAGACGGCTCTGGGGCCAACGTCCTGACTTTC. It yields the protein CSVPRDGSGANVLTF. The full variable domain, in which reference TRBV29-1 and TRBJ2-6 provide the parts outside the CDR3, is SAVISQKPSRDICQRGTSLTIQCQVDSQVTMMFWYRQQPGQSLTLIATANQGSEATYESGFVIDKFPISRPNLTFSTLTVSNMSPEDSSIYLCSVPRDGSGANVLTFGAGSRLTVL.

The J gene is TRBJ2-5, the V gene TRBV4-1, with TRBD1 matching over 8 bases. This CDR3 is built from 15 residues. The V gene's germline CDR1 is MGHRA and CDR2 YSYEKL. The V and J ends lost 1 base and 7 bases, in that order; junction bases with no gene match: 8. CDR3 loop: CASSQGQGPRGTQYF. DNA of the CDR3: TGCGCCAGCAGCCAAGGACAGGGGCCCCGTGGGACCCAGTACTTC.

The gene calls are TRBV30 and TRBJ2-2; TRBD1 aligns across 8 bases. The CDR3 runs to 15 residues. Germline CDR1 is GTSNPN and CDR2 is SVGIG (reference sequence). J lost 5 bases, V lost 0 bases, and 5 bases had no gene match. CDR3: CAWSVRTGLTGELFF. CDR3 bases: TGTGCCTGGAGTGTACGGACAGGGTTGACCGGGGAGCTGTTTTTT.